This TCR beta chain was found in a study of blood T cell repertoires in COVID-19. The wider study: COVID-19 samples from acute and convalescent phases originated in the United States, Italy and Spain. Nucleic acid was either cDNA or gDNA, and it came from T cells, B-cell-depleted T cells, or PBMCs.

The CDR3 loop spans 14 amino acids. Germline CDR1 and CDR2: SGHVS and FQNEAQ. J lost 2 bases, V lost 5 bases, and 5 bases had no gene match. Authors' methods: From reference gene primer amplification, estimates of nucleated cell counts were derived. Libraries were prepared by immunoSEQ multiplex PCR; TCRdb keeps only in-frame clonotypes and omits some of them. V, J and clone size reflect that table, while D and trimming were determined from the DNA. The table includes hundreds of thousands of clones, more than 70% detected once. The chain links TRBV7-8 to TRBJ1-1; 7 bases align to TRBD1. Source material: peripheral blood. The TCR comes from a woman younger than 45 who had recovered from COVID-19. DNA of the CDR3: TGTGCCAGCAGCCGAGGGACAGCTAACACTGAAGCTTTCTTT. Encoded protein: CASSRGTANTEAFF.